The 23 T cell receptor beta chains below all came from one sample that was sequenced in a study of spatial heterogeneity in lung cancer. Time point given: sample taken at primary tumor resection. TCRdb ran MiXCR on the 5' RACE reads and lists one entry per CDR3 protein. This sample has some 44,000 distinct CDR3 sequences; roughly 13% occur once, and the top ten carry 50% to 65%. The specimen was PBMCs, collected at surgery. The receptors derive from a male donor with early-stage non-small cell lung cancer.

This clonotype was counted ten times or more. This chain connects TRBV28 to TRBJ2-5, with no clear D. This CDR3 has 14 residues. The germline V gene has CDR1 MDHEN and CDR2 SYDVKM. The V gene lost 2 bases and the J gene lost 2 bases, with 9 bases spanning the gap. The CDR3 spells CASSLTRRQETQYF. CDR3 coding DNA: TGTGCCAGCAGTTTAACGCGACGGCAAGAGACCCAGTACTTC.

This clonotype was counted ten times or more. The rearrangement joins TRBV6-5 to TRBJ2-2; D gene uncertain. Germline CDR1 MNHEY, CDR2 SVGAGI. CDR3 length equals 16 residues. The V end was cut by 8 bases, the J end by 1 base, with 17 bases between. The CDR3 protein is CASLGRERLNTGELFF. In nucleotides, the CDR3 is TGTGCCAGCCTGGGAAGGGAACGGCTGAACACCGGGGAGCTGTTTTTT.

The rearrangement links TRBV6-1 to TRBJ1-6, with D uncertain. Trimming pared 3 bases from V and 5 bases from J, leaving 11 bases between. The germline gives CDR1 MNHNS, CDR2 SASEGT. CDR3 length equals 15 residues. This CDR3 reads CASSERQPNNSPLHF. The CDR3 coding sequence is TGTGCCAGCAGTGAGCGGCAGCCTAATAATTCACCCCTCCACTTT.

This clonotype was observed a few times. The V call is TRBV2, the J call TRBJ1-1; no firm D call. Trimming pared 4 bases from V and 5 bases from J, leaving 8 bases between. CDR1 and CDR2 from the germline V gene are SNHLY and FYNNEI. CDR3 length equals 12 residues. In nucleotides, the CDR3 is TGTGCCAGCAGTGCCGGCGAAACTGAAGCTTTCTTT. This gives the protein CASSAGETEAFF.

In this sample, this clonotype turned up many times. As DNA, the CDR3 is TGTGCCAGCAGTTACATAGGGGGTGAAGCTTTCTTT. Encoded protein: CASSYIGGEAFF. The V call is TRBV6-5, the J call TRBJ1-1, with D possibly matching TRBD1 (6 bases). V was clipped by 2 bases and J by 7 bases, with 8 bases between them. The CDR3 sequence is 12 residues long. In germline, CDR1 is MNHEY, CDR2 SVGAGI.

This chain uses TRBV4-1 with TRBJ2-1, with D possibly TRBD2 on 5 matching bases. The CDR3 is 15 amino acids. Germline CDR1 MGHRA, CDR2 YSYEKL. The V gene lost 6 bases and the J gene lost 1 base, with 13 bases spanning the gap. CDR3 sequence (DNA): TGCGCCAGCAGGAGGGAGACCCTATCCTACAATGAGCAGTTCTTC. Protein sequence: CASRRETLSYNEQFF.

This clonotype was recorded a few times. The chain couples TRBV5-5 to TRBJ2-1, with 10 bases identical to TRBD2. Germline values: CDR1 SGHKS, CDR2 YYEKEE (reference sequence). The CDR3 sequence is 16 residues long. V shed 4 bases and J 3 bases; nucleotides not matched to a gene: 7. The CDR3, as DNA: TGTGCCAGCAGCGTGCGCCTAGCGGGGGACTACAATGAGCAGTTCTTC. This sequence encodes CASSVRLAGDYNEQFF.

This clonotype showed up just a few times. V usage is TRBV6-1 and J usage is TRBJ1-1, with 8 bases identical to TRBD1. Germline CDR1 reads MNHNS; CDR2 reads SASEGT. The junction had 6 bases not matched to a gene; V was cut back by 5 bases and J by 4 bases. The length of the CDR3 is 14 residues. Written as DNA, the CDR3 is TGTGCCAGCAGTCTGGACAGGGAGGGCACTGAAGCTTTCTTT. Translated, it gives CASSLDREGTEAFF.

This clonotype was counted between two and nine times. V and J are TRBV29-1 and TRBJ2-1; 11 nucleotides line up with TRBD2. CDR1 is SQVTM, CDR2 ANQGSEA, per germline. The CDR3 length is 13 residues. Germline trimming cut 4 bases from V and 7 bases from J; bases unmatched to any gene: 3. The CDR3 sequence: CSVASGGPNEQFF. The CDR3 coding sequence is TGCAGCGTTGCTAGCGGGGGGCCTAATGAGCAGTTCTTC.

This clonotype was recorded many times. The rearrangement joins TRBV7-9 to TRBJ1-4; no reliable D call. V lost 5 bases and J lost 7, with 14 bases in between. Germline CDR1 and CDR2: SEHNR and FQNEAQ (reference sequence). The CDR3 consists of 14 residues. The CDR3, as DNA: TGTGCCAGCAGCGGCGATGCGGGAGGTGAAAAACTGTTTTTT. The encoded protein is CASSGDAGGEKLFF.

This clonotype turned up a few times. The V gene is TRBV5-1, the J gene TRBJ2-7; the D gene is possibly TRBD2 (5 bases). Trimming stripped 0 bases from V and 6 bases from J, with 7 bases between. From germline, CDR1 is SGHRS and CDR2 YFSETQ. The CDR3 totals 12 residues. In DNA form, the CDR3 reads TGCGCCAGCAGCTTGGCTAGCTCCGAGCAGTACTTC. It encodes CASSLASSEQYF. Supplemented by reference TRBV5-1 and TRBJ2-7, the full variable domain reads KAGVTQTPRYLIKTRGQQVTLSCSPISGHRSVSWYQQTPGQGLQFLFEYFSETQRNKGNFPGRFSGRQFSNSRSEMNVSTLELGDSALYLCASSLASSEQYFGPGTRLTVT.

A few counts support this clonotype. The chain recombines TRBV11-2 with TRBJ2-7, with D possibly TRBD2 on 6 matching bases. Trimming cost V 1 base and J 1 base, with 11 bases left between them. Germline-derived CDR1 and CDR2 are SGHAT and FQNNGV. This CDR3 is 15 amino acids long. CDR3 loop: CASSLGPGESYEQYF. The DNA of the CDR3 is TGTGCCAGCAGCTTAGGTCCGGGAGAGTCCTACGAGCAGTACTTC.

The table lists this clonotype with many counts. J is TRBJ2-7 and V is TRBV20-1; no clear D. V shed 0 bases and J shed 4 bases, with 4 bases lying between them. Germline assignment: CDR1 DFQATT and CDR2 SNEGSKA (reference sequence). The CDR3 totals 11 residues. CDR3 in amino acids: CSAREAYEQYF. CDR3 nucleotide sequence: TGCAGTGCTAGAGAGGCGTACGAGCAGTACTTC.

This clonotype was counted ten times or more. The V and J genes are TRBV7-6 and TRBJ2-7; D may be TRBD2 (5 bases). V shed 5 bases and J shed 6 bases, with 11 bases lying between them. The germline CDR1 and CDR2 sequences are SGHVS and FNYEAQ. CDR3 length: 12 residues. CDR3 protein: CASSMPRGEQYF. The CDR3 nucleotides read TGTGCCAGCAGCATGCCCCGGGGCGAGCAGTACTTC.

This clonotype was seen ten or more times. The genes are TRBV7-3 and TRBJ2-2; D remains unclear. CDR1 SGHTA and CDR2 FQGTGA come from the germline V gene. V lost 1 base, J lost 1 base, and 10 bases lay in between. This CDR3 is built from 16 residues. Here the CDR3 DNA reads TGTGCCAGCAGCTTAAGTAAGGTGGTGAACACCGGGGAGCTGTTTTTT. It yields the protein CASSLSKVVNTGELFF.

This clonotype was counted a few times. The chain recombines TRBV7-9 with TRBJ2-3; 11 bases match TRBD2. Germline CDR1 and CDR2: SEHNR and FQNEAQ (reference sequence). V was pared by 4 bases and J by 2 bases, with 8 bases of the junction left unmatched. The CDR3 is 17 amino acids. The CDR3 sequence: CASSWDPSGGNTDTQYF. DNA of the CDR3: TGTGCCAGCAGCTGGGACCCTAGCGGGGGGAACACAGATACGCAGTATTTT. The full variable domain, completed using reference TRBV7-9 and TRBJ2-3, is DTGVSQNPRHKITKRGQNVTFRCDPISEHNRLYWYRQTLGQGPEFLTYFQNEAQLEKSRLLSDRFSAERPKGSFSTLEIQRTEQGDSAMYLCASSWDPSGGNTDTQYFGPGTRLTVL.

This clonotype has just a few counts. The rearrangement joins TRBV5-6 to TRBJ2-2; 9 bases map to TRBD1. The germline V gene has CDR1 SGHDT and CDR2 YYEEEE. This CDR3 comprises 16 residues. The J segment lost 11 bases and the V segment lost 1 base, leaving 12 bases of the junction unmatched. CDR3 amino acids: CASSLSWTGDSVELFF. As DNA, the CDR3 is TGTGCCAGCAGCTTGTCGTGGACAGGGGACTCCGTAGAGCTGTTTTTT.

This rearrangement joins TRBV5-1 to TRBJ2-3, with D tentatively TRBD2 (6 bases). Trimming shortened V by 7 bases and J by 0 bases, and 9 bases separated the two germline ends. The length of the CDR3 is 13 residues. Germline V CDR1 and CDR2: SGHRS, YFSETQ. The DNA for the CDR3 is TGCGCCAGCGGGACTTTAAGCACAGATACGCAGTATTTT. It codes for CASGTLSTDTQYF.

The DNA of the CDR3 is TGTGCCAGCAGCCAAGGCAGGGACCCCGCTAATACGCAGTATTTT. It translates to CASSQGRDPANTQYF. This chain links TRBV4-2 with TRBJ2-3; D may be TRBD1 or TRBD2 (5 bases each). With 1 base removed from V and 7 bases from J, the gap between germline ends came to 15 bases. The length of the CDR3 is 15 residues. Germline CDR1 LGHNA, CDR2 YNFKEQ.

A few counts support this clonotype. The chain joins TRBV28 to TRBJ2-4, with D perhaps matching TRBD1 (6 bases). V dropped 3 bases and J dropped 5 bases, with 17 bases sitting between them. Looked up from germline, CDR1 is MDHEN and CDR2 is SYDVKM. The CDR3 loop spans 16 amino acids. CDR3: CASSFSYSGVQNIQYF. CDR3 DNA sequence: TGTGCCAGCAGTTTCTCCTATTCAGGGGTCCAAAACATTCAGTACTTC.

The table lists this clonotype with many counts. This chain connects TRBV20-1 to TRBJ1-2, with a possible D match to TRBD1 (5 bases). The CDR3 contains 14 residues. V lost 3 bases, J lost 8 bases, and 19 bases lay in between. Germline assignment: CDR1 DFQATT and CDR2 SNEGSKA (reference sequence). The CDR3 protein is CSASETKTHRGYTF. The DNA for the CDR3 is TGCAGTGCTAGCGAGACAAAAACCCACAGGGGCTACACCTTC.

Ten or more counts support this clonotype. This chain links TRBV4-3 with TRBJ2-7; 7 nucleotides line up with TRBD2. Germline V gives CDR1 LGHNA, CDR2 YSLEER. The CDR3 totals 13 residues. Trimming cost V 4 bases and J 2 bases; bases outside gene matches: 2. CDR3 bases: TGCGCCAGCAGCCTGGGACTAACCTACGAGCAGTACTTC. This gives the protein CASSLGLTYEQYF.

This clonotype has more than one count but fewer than ten. The chain couples TRBV10-3 to TRBJ1-6; D is uncertain. CDR1 and CDR2 (germline): ENHRY, SYGVKD. V gave up 4 bases and J gave up 5 bases, with 6 bases separating them. This CDR3 has 13 amino acids. The CDR3 loop is CAISGPDNSPLHF. Here the CDR3 DNA reads TGTGCCATCAGTGGGCCCGATAATTCACCCCTCCACTTT.